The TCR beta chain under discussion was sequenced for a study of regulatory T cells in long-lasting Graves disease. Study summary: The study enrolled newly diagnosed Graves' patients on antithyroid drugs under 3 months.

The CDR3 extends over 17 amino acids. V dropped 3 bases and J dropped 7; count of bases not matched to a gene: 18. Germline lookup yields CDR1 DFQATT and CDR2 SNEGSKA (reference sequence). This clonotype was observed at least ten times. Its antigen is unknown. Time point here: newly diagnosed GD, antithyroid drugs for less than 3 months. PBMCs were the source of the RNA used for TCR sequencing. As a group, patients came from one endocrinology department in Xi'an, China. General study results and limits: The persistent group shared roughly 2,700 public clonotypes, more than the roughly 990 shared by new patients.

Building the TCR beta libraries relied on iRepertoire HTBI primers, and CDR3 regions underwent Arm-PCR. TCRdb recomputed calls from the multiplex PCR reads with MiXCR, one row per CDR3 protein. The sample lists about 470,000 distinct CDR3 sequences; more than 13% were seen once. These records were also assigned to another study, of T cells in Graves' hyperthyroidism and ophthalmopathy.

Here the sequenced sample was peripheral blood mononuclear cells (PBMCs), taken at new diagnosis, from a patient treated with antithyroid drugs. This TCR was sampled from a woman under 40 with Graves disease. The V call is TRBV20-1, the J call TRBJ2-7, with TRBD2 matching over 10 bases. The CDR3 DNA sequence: TGCAGTGCTAGCCCAATGTTCGGACTAGCGGATCCTAGGGAGCAGTACTTC. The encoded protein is CSASPMFGLADPREQYF.